Detailed here is one T cell receptor beta chain. The sample originates from a study of T cell responses to AZD1222 COVID-19 vaccine. Turning to the study itself: Second-dose groups at about 4 or about 12 weeks were pooled.

V was shortened by 11 bases and J by 4 bases, with 17 bases between the two germline ends. Germline CDR1 MNHEY, CDR2 SMNVEV (reference sequence). This CDR3 comprises 13 residues. Assay: immunoSEQ multiplex PCR; the TCRdb copy retains only in-frame clones and omits some. The sample yields 90,000 to 110,000 clones, roughly nine tenths seen once. Sequenced here: peripheral blood, sampled on day 0 of AZD1222 vaccination. V gene TRBV27 combines with J gene TRBJ1-1, with D unclear. The TCR comes from an adult in good health. The DNA of the CDR3 is TGTGCCGCTGCAGCGGGGATGATCACTGAAGCTTTCTTT. This encodes CAAAAGMITEAFF.